The clone carrying this T cell receptor (beta chain) has only a few counts. This sample is part of a study of response to subunit inactivated influenza vaccine. TCRdb processed the RT-PCR reads anew with MiXCR; each CDR3 protein has one entry. The sample holds 550,000 to 800,000 distinct CDR3 sequences, 15% to 19% seen once. Sequenced material: PBMCs from blood, taken roughly 13 days after vaccination. The sequence was collected from a man over 45 who received an inactivated influenza vaccine.

CDR3 DNA: TGCGCCAGCAGCTTGCTAGCGGGAGGGCGCAGCACAGATACGCAGTATTTT. It encodes CASSLLAGGRSTDTQYF. This chain connects TRBV5-1 to TRBJ2-3; 12 bases are a match to TRBD2. Looked up from germline, CDR1 is SGHRS and CDR2 is YFSETQ. The ends lost 1 base at V and 0 bases at J; junction bases unmatched: 3. The CDR3 is 17 amino acids.